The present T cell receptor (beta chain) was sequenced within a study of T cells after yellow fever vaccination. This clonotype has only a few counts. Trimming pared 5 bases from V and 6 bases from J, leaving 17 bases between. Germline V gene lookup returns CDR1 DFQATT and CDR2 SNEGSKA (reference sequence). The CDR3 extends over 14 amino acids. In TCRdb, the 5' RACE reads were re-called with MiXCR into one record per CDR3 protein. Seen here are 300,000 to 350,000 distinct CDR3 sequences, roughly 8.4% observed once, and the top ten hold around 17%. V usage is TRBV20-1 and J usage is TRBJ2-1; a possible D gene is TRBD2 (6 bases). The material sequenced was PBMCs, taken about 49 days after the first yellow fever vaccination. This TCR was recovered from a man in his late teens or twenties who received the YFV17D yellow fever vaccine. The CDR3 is CSALWTIDSNEQFF. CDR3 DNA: TGCAGTGCTCTATGGACTATAGATAGCAATGAGCAGTTCTTC.